This T cell receptor beta chain was sequenced in a study of blood T cells in healthy people across ages. Whole-study results and caveats: Among long-lived donors, naive CD4+ cells were more numerous and diversity higher than in aged donors. From one million sequenced T cells, diversity estimates were lower bounds.

Combining a sample-barcoded 5' primer with a J-beta primer mix, a second PCR ran for roughly 7 to 11 cycles. Every cDNA molecule carried a tag from a template-switch adaptor bearing 12 random nucleotides. The yield of each sample was at least 3 million CDR3-containing paired-end reads. From the 5' RACE reads, TCRdb called clonotypes with MiXCR, one entry per CDR3 protein. The sample consists of about 1.8 million distinct CDR3 sequences, 49% of them appearing once. To note about this clonotype: Its matching antigen is unknown.

Germline V gene data show CDR1 as MGHRA and CDR2 as YSYEKL. The trim removed 3 bases at V and 10 bases at J, leaving 9 bases unmatched. The CDR3 sequence is 16 residues long. Material: blood. This receptor was identified in a woman aged 40 to 55 in good health. This rearrangement joins TRBV4-1 to TRBJ1-6, with 10 bases fitting TRBD1. CDR3 sequence reads: CASSQGAGTGASPLHF. In DNA form, the CDR3 reads TGCGCCAGCAGCCAGGGGGCCGGGACAGGGGCATCACCCCTCCACTTT.